The 29 T cell receptor beta chains listed next were all sequenced from one sample in a study of CD8 T cells in Susac syndrome. Reverse transcription of 0.5 to 1 ug RNA was performed with random hexamers. TCRdb fed the immunoSEQ multiplex PCR reads into MiXCR, producing one record per CDR3 protein. The sample has 150,000 to 160,000 distinct CDR3 sequences, roughly 95% seen once. Specimen: CD4+ T cells from PBMCs. These receptors came from a human donor with Susac syndrome.

The chain joins TRBV15 to TRBJ2-3; possible D gene TRBD1, 6 bases. Trimming pared 4 bases from V and 6 bases from J, leaving 8 bases between. Per germline, CDR1 LNHNV and CDR2 YYDKDF (reference sequence). The CDR3 extends over 12 amino acids. Here the CDR3 DNA reads TGTGCCACCAGCAAAAGGGGGGATACGCAGTATTTT. This gives the protein CATSKRGDTQYF.

CDR3 sequence (DNA): TGTGCCACCAGCAGAGACTTCACTTCCAACTCCTATGGCTACACCTTC. It is translated as CATSRDFTSNSYGYTF. The chain uses TRBV15 and TRBJ1-2; no clear D. Looked up from germline, CDR1 is LNHNV and CDR2 is YYDKDF (reference sequence). V dropped 0 bases and J dropped 4 bases, with 15 bases sitting between them. CDR3 length: 16 amino acids.

The rearrangement links TRBV15 to TRBJ1-6; no firm D call. The germline V gene encodes CDR1 LNHNV and CDR2 YYDKDF (reference sequence). V was clipped by 1 base and J by 8 bases, with 12 bases between them. This CDR3 is built from 15 residues. The CDR3 region has the DNA TGTGCCACCAGCAGAGCAAGCCCCCGGGATTCACCCCTCCACTTT. Protein sequence: CATSRASPRDSPLHF.

This chain joins TRBV3-1 and TRBJ2-5; possibly TRBD1 for D (5 bases). Germline values: CDR1 LGHDT, CDR2 YNNKEL (reference sequence). The ends were cut back, 1 base at V and 0 bases at J, with 12 bases in the middle. The CDR3 is made up of 16 amino acids. Written as DNA, the CDR3 is TGTGCCAGCAGCCAAGGAAGGGGTCGGAACCAAGAGACCCAGTACTTC. Its protein product is CASSQGRGRNQETQYF.

This clonotype was counted once. The J gene is TRBJ2-1, the V gene TRBV20-1, with D possibly being TRBD2 (6 bases). The CDR3 extends over 13 amino acids. Between the trimmed V and J ends, which lost 3 bases and 6 bases, there was a span of 12 bases. The germline gives CDR1 DFQATT, CDR2 SNEGSKA (reference sequence). The CDR3, as DNA: TGCAGTGCTAGCGGCGGGGTCGTCAATGAGCAGTTCTTC. Protein: CSASGGVVNEQFF.

This rearrangement joins TRBV29-1 to TRBJ2-7; D is perhaps TRBD1 (6 bases). The V gene lost 3 bases and the J gene lost 2 bases, with 11 bases spanning the gap. The CDR3 covers 13 residues. Looked up from germline, CDR1 is SQVTM and CDR2 is ANQGSEA. DNA of the CDR3: TGCAGCGTTGAGGGACATAGTACCTACGAGCAGTACTTC. Protein sequence: CSVEGHSTYEQYF.

This clonotype was seen only once. This chain joins TRBV20-1 and TRBJ1-2, with D perhaps TRBD1 (6 bases). Trimming removed 4 bases at V and 1 base at J, with 16 bases between. The CDR3 covers 15 residues. Germline V lookup: CDR1 DFQATT, CDR2 SNEGSKA (reference sequence). CDR3 residues: CSATDNDRFNYGYTF. CDR3 sequence (DNA): TGCAGTGCTACGGACAACGACAGGTTTAACTATGGCTACACCTTC.

The rearrangement joins TRBV29-1 to TRBJ2-5; no clear D gene. V dropped 6 bases and J dropped 2 bases, with 13 bases sitting between them. The CDR3 is made up of 13 amino acids. Germline V lookup: CDR1 SQVTM, CDR2 ANQGSEA. The chain's CDR3 is CSVPRSGQETQYF. The CDR3 DNA sequence: TGCAGCGTCCCCCGGAGTGGGCAAGAGACCCAGTACTTC.

In DNA form, the CDR3 reads TGTGCCAGCCGCTATGTCAATGAGCAGTTCTTC. Encoded protein: CASRYVNEQFF. The J gene is TRBJ2-1, the V gene TRBV12-3 or TRBV12-4; D gene unclear. This CDR3 is built from 11 residues. V gave up 8 bases and J gave up 6 bases, with 8 bases separating them.

The rearrangement links TRBV20-1 to TRBJ1-2; possible D gene TRBD1, 6 bases. The V gene's germline CDR1 is DFQATT and CDR2 SNEGSKA (reference sequence). Trimming stripped 8 bases from V and 6 bases from J, with 16 bases between. This CDR3 is 12 amino acids long. The CDR3 sequence is CSPNRDVNGYTF. Here the CDR3 DNA reads TGCAGTCCTAACAGGGATGTAAATGGCTACACCTTC.

This clonotype was picked up one time. The chain employs TRBV7-3 and TRBJ2-1, with 7 bases matching TRBD2. Trimming at V came to 2 bases and at J to 10 bases, leaving 14 bases not matched to a gene. This CDR3 has 16 amino acids. The germline gives CDR1 SGHTA, CDR2 FQGTGA. The CDR3 nucleotides read TGTGCCAGCAGCTTAGCCCATGGGGGATGGGGAGGGGAGCAGTTCTTC. Protein product: CASSLAHGGWGGEQFF.

The V and J genes are TRBV29-1 and TRBJ1-1, with a weak D call TRBD1 (6 bases). From germline, CDR1 is SQVTM and CDR2 ANQGSEA. The CDR3 contains 14 residues. Trimming shortened V by 7 bases and J by 2 bases, and 17 bases separated the two germline ends. The CDR3: CSAGTSNLNTEAFF. The CDR3, as DNA: TGCAGCGCCGGGACATCTAATTTAAACACTGAAGCTTTCTTT.

The genes are TRBV7-9 and TRBJ1-4; no clear D. The CDR3 is made up of 15 amino acids. Germline V gives CDR1 SEHNR, CDR2 FQNEAQ (reference sequence). Trimming pared 2 bases from V and 7 bases from J, leaving 14 bases between. CDR3 sequence reads: CASSLRRIGREKLFF. CDR3 in DNA: TGTGCCAGCAGCTTAAGGCGGATCGGACGTGAAAAACTGTTTTTT.

J is TRBJ1-5 and V is TRBV2; TRBD1 is a possible D gene (5 bases). This CDR3 spans 13 amino acids. V was pared by 4 bases and J by 6 bases, with 10 bases between. Germline V lookup: CDR1 SNHLY, CDR2 FYNNEI. CDR3: CASSVGGIQPQHF. The CDR3 bases are TGTGCCAGCAGTGTGGGGGGTATTCAGCCCCAGCATTTT.

V usage is TRBV20-1 and J usage is TRBJ2-5; D is possibly TRBD2 (6 bases). The ends were cut back, 1 base at V and 4 bases at J, with 10 bases in the middle. This CDR3 is built from 13 residues. CDR1 is DFQATT, CDR2 SNEGSKA, per germline (reference sequence). In DNA, the CDR3 is TGCAGTGCTAGAGGGGACTCCCTAGAGACCCAGTACTTC. This sequence encodes CSARGDSLETQYF.

The rearrangement links TRBV6-1 to TRBJ2-7; D not certain. Trimming pared 4 bases from V and 3 bases from J, leaving 7 bases between. The germline V gene encodes CDR1 MNHNS and CDR2 SASEGT. The CDR3 length is 12 residues. CDR3 sequence: CASSVENYEQYF. CDR3 in DNA: TGTGCCAGCAGTGTTGAGAACTACGAGCAGTACTTC.

The chain couples TRBV9 to TRBJ2-5; TRBD1 matches 7 bases. The CDR3 has 15 amino acids. Germline assignment: CDR1 SGDLS and CDR2 YYNGEE. V was clipped by 4 bases and J by 5 bases; unmatched bases: 11. CDR3 sequence: CASSTSTGVWETQYF. CDR3 nucleotide sequence: TGTGCCAGCAGCACCTCCACAGGGGTCTGGGAGACCCAGTACTTC.

The chain links TRBV20-1 to TRBJ2-5; tentatively, D is TRBD2 (5 bases). Between the trimmed V and J ends, which lost 7 bases and 7 bases, there was a span of 19 bases. CDR3 length: 13 amino acids. From germline, CDR1 is DFQATT and CDR2 SNEGSKA (reference sequence). The CDR3 reads CSGEGGVGGTQYF. CDR3 coding DNA: TGCAGTGGAGAGGGTGGGGTTGGAGGGACCCAGTACTTC.

The chain carries TRBV12-3 or TRBV12-4 and TRBJ2-1; D remains ambiguous. The CDR3 extends over 11 amino acids. Trimming left V 6 bases short and J 8 bases short, with 8 bases between. CDR3 residues: CASSRNDEQFF. The CDR3 coding sequence is TGTGCCAGCAGCCGGAACGATGAGCAGTTCTTC.

The chain combines TRBV6-5 with TRBJ2-5; 11 bases line up with TRBD1. CDR1 and CDR2 from the germline V gene are MNHEY and SVGAGI. There are 15 residues in the CDR3. J lost 5 bases, V lost 7 bases, and 9 bases had no gene match. The CDR3 region is CASTSDRGPGETQYF. CDR3 nucleotide sequence: TGTGCCAGCACCTCGGACAGGGGGCCTGGGGAGACCCAGTACTTC.

The V gene is TRBV12-3 or TRBV12-4, the J gene TRBJ1-2; D may be TRBD1 (5 bases). V lost 3 bases to trimming and J lost 8 bases, with 25 bases between them. The CDR3 sequence is 17 residues long. CDR3 sequence reads: CASSFGGQGYTSYGYTF. Here the CDR3 DNA reads TGTGCCAGCAGTTTTGGAGGTCAGGGCTACACGTCCTACGGCTACACCTTC.

The chain uses TRBV5-1 and TRBJ1-1; a possible D gene is TRBD1 (5 bases). The CDR3 runs to 14 residues. Germline assignment: CDR1 SGHRS and CDR2 YFSETQ. The V gene lost 3 bases and the J gene lost 1 base, with 10 bases spanning the gap. The CDR3 DNA sequence: TGCGCCAGCAGCTCCGGACACCCGAACACTGAAGCTTTCTTT. Translating gives CASSSGHPNTEAFF.

The chain uses TRBV5-1 and TRBJ2-2; the match to TRBD2 covers 12 bases. This CDR3 is 17 amino acids long. V lost 4 bases and J lost 6; bases outside the gene matches: 10. Germline CDR1 SGHRS, CDR2 YFSETQ. Here the CDR3 reads CASSKTSGGASPGELFF. The CDR3 DNA is TGCGCCAGCAGCAAGACTAGCGGGGGCGCTTCCCCCGGGGAGCTGTTTTTT.

V and J are TRBV20-1 and TRBJ1-1; D unclear. Trimming left V 2 bases short and J 2 bases short, with 9 bases between. This CDR3 contains 13 residues. Germline-derived CDR1 and CDR2 are DFQATT and SNEGSKA (reference sequence). The chain's CDR3 is CSARTTGNTEAFF. In nucleotides, the CDR3 is TGCAGTGCTAGAACGACGGGAAACACTGAAGCTTTCTTT.

In this sample, this clonotype turned up once. The chain couples TRBV27 to TRBJ2-3, with a possible D match to TRBD2 (6 bases). The V end was cut by 6 bases, the J end by 4 bases, with 11 bases between. The CDR3 covers 13 residues. Germline V lookup: CDR1 MNHEY, CDR2 SMNVEV (reference sequence). CDR3 residues: CASRPGDSDTQYF. CDR3 bases: TGTGCCAGCAGACCGGGAGACTCAGATACGCAGTATTTT.

This chain links TRBV20-1 with TRBJ2-1, with D maybe TRBD2 (6 bases). The CDR3 is made up of 14 amino acids. V shed 3 bases and J shed 12 bases, with 21 bases lying between them. In germline, CDR1 is DFQATT, CDR2 SNEGSKA (reference sequence). The CDR3 region is CSASEPGLGVSQFF. The DNA of the CDR3 is TGCAGTGCTAGTGAGCCGGGACTCGGAGTATCGCAGTTCTTC.

The chain recombines TRBV20-1 with TRBJ1-2, with 11 bases fitting TRBD1. This CDR3 has 18 amino acids. V dropped 0 bases and J dropped 2; count of bases not matched to a gene: 11. Germline values: CDR1 DFQATT, CDR2 SNEGSKA (reference sequence). The CDR3 protein is CSARDDGTGGIGNYGYTF. The CDR3 nucleotides read TGCAGTGCTAGAGACGACGGGACAGGGGGAATAGGGAACTATGGCTACACCTTC.

V is TRBV24-1 and J is TRBJ2-1; possibly TRBD1 for D (5 bases). The CDR3 contains 11 residues. V was shortened by 7 bases and J by 8 bases, with 8 bases between the two germline ends. Germline CDR1 KGHDR, CDR2 SFDVKD. CDR3 coding DNA: TGTGCCACCAGCCTAGGGGATGAGCAGTTCTTC. Its protein product is CATSLGDEQFF.

This clonotype appeared a single time. The rearrangement uses TRBV2 and TRBJ2-1, with TRBD1 as a possible D gene (6 bases). Germline-derived CDR1 and CDR2 are SNHLY and FYNNEI. The CDR3 spans 14 residues. The ends were cut back, 7 bases at V and 0 bases at J, with 10 bases in the middle. The CDR3 protein is CASIRQVSYNEQFF. CDR3 nucleotide sequence: TGTGCCAGCATCCGACAGGTCTCCTACAATGAGCAGTTCTTC.